This record covers a single T cell receptor beta chain. Its antigen is not known. These data are taken from a study of identical twins. Study-wide points: Modelling approaches yielded underestimates of out-of-frame TCR alpha sharing between monozygotic twins. Cord blood beta clonotypes present at high abundance carried fewer insertions; no such pattern appeared in memory repertoires.

Template switching created a universal primer site, and the cDNA included unique molecular identifiers. TCRdb passed the 5' RACE reads through MiXCR, listing each CDR3 protein once. The table records 1,800,000 or so distinct CDR3 sequences, less than 40% of them present only once. In germline, CDR1 is MGHRA, CDR2 YSYEKL. The CDR3 length is 16 residues. The clonotype comes from a newborn girl in good health. The chain has TRBV4-1 and TRBJ2-1, with D uncertain. The closer fit of TRBJ2-7 to the DNA end suggests the J call may be wrong. Source material: cord blood. The CDR3 reads CASSQVVSRSYNEQYF. In DNA, the CDR3 is TGCGCCAGCAGCCAAGTAGTCTCACGATCCTACAATGAGCAGTACTTC.